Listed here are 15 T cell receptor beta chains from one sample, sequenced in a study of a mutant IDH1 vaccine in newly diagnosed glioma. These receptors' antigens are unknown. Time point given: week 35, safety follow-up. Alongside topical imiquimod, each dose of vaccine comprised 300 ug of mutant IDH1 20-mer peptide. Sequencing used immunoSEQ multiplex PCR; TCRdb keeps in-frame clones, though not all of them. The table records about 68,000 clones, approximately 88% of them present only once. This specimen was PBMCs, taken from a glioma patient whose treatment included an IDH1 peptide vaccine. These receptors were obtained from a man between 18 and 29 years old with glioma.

The CDR3 DNA is TGTGCCAGCAGTTACACCGGGAACACCGGGGAGCTGTTTTTT. Translating it yields CASSYTGNTGELFF. V is TRBV6-5 and J is TRBJ2-2; no definite D call. V gave up 2 bases and J gave up 1 base, with 5 bases separating them. CDR1 is MNHEY and CDR2 is SVGAGI in the germline V gene. The CDR3 has 14 amino acids.

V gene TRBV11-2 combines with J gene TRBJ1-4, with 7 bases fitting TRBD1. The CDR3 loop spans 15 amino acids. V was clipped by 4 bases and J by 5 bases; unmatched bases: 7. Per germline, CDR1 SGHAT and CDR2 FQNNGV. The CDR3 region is CASSSEGQTNEKLFF. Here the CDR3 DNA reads TGTGCCAGCAGCTCGGAGGGACAGACGAATGAAAAACTGTTTTTT. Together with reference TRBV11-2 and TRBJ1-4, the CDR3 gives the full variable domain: EAGVAQSPRYKIIEKRQSVAFWCNPISGHATLYWYQQILGQGPKLLIQFQNNGVVDDSQLPKDRFSAERLKGVDSTLKIQPAKLEDSAVYLCASSSEGQTNEKLFFGSGTQLSVL.

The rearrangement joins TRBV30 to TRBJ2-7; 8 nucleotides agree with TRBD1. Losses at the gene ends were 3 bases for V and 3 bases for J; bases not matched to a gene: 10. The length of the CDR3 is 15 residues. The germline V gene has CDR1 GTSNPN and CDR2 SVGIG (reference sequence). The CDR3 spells CAWSLDRGILYEQYF. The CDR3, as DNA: TGTGCCTGGAGCCTTGACAGGGGAATTCTCTACGAGCAGTACTTC.

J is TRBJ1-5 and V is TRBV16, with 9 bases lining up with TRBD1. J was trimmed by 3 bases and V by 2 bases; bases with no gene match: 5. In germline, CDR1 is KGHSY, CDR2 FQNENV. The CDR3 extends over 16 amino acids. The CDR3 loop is CASSQPGQGNNQPQHF. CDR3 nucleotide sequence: TGTGCCAGCAGCCAACCTGGACAGGGGAACAATCAGCCCCAGCATTTT.

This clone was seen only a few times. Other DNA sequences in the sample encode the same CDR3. The CDR3 loop reads CASSLEGSTEAFF. CDR3 DNA sequence: TGCGCCAGCAGCCTAGAGGGGTCCACTGAAGCTTTCTTT. This sequence joins TRBV5-1 and TRBJ1-1; TRBD1 might be the D (5 bases). The CDR3 has 13 residues. Germline CDR1 reads SGHRS; CDR2 reads YFSETQ. V dropped 4 bases and J dropped 4 bases, with 11 bases sitting between them. Variable domain in full (rest from reference TRBV5-1 and TRBJ1-1): KAGVTQTPRYLIKTRGQQVTLSCSPISGHRSVSWYQQTPGQGLQFLFEYFSETQRNKGNFPGRFSGRQFSNSRSEMNVSTLELGDSALYLCASSLEGSTEAFFGQGTRLTVV.

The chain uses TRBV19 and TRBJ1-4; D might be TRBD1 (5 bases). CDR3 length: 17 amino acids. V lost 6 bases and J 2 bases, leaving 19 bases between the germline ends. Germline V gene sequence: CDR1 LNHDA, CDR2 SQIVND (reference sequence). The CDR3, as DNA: TGTGCCAGTAGCACCCGGGCCCGCAGGGTGACTAATGAAAAACTGTTTTTT. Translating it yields CASSTRARRVTNEKLFF.

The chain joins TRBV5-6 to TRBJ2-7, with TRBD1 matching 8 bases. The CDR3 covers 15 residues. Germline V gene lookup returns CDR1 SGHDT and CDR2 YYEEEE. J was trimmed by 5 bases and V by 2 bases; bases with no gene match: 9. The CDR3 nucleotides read TGTGCCAGCAGCTTTTTTTCAGGGGGCCAGAACGAGCAGTACTTC. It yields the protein CASSFFSGGQNEQYF.

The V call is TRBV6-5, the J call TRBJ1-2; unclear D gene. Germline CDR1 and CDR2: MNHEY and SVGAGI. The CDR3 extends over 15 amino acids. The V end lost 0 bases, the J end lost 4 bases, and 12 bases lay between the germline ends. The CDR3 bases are TGTGCCAGCAGTTACTCCCCACCTGGCATCTATGGCTACACCTTC. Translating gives CASSYSPPGIYGYTF.

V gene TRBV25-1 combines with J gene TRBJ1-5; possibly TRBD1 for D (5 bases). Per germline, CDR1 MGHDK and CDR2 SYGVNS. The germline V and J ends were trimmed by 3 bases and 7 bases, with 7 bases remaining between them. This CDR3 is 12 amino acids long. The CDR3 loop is CASSDGGQPQHF. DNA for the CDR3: TGTGCCAGCAGTGATGGGGGACAGCCCCAGCATTTT.

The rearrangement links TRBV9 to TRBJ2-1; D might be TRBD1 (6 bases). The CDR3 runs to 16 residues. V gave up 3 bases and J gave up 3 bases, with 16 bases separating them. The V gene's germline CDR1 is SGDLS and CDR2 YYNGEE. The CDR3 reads CASSALQGSGYNEQFF. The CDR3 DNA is TGTGCCAGCAGCGCACTTCAGGGGTCTGGCTACAATGAGCAGTTCTTC.

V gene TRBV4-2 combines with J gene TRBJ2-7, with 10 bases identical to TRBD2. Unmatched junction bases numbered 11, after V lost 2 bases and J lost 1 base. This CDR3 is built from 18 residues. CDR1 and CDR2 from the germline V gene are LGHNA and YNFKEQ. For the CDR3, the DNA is TGTGCCAGCAGCCAACTCCTAGCGGGAGAGAAAAGTTCCTACGAGCAGTACTTC. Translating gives CASSQLLAGEKSSYEQYF.

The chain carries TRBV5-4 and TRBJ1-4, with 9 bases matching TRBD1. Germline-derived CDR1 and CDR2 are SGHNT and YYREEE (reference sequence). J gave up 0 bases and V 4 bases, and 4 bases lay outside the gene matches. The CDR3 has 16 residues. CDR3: CASSLTGGATNEKLFF. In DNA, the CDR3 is TGTGCCAGCAGCCTGACAGGGGGTGCAACTAATGAAAAACTGTTTTTT.

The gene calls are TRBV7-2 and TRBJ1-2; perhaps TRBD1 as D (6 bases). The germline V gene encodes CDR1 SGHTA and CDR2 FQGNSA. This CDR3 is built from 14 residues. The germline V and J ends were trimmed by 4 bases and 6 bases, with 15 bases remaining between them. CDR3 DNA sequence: TGTGCCAGCAGCTCAGTTCGGGGGGCGGATGGCTACACCTTC. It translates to CASSSVRGADGYTF.

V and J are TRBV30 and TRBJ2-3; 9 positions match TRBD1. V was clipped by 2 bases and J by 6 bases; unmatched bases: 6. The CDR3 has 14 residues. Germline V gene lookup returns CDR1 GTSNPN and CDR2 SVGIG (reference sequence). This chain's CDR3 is CAWSKGQGMDTQYF. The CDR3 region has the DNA TGTGCCTGGAGTAAAGGACAGGGGATGGATACGCAGTATTTT. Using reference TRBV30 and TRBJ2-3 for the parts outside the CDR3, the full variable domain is SQTIHQWPATLVQPVGSPLSLECTVEGTSNPNLYWYRQAAGRGLQLLFYSVGIGQISSEVPQNLSASRPQDRQFILSSKKLLLSDSGFYLCAWSKGQGMDTQYFGPGTRLTVL.

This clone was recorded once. The CDR3 DNA follows: TGTGCCTGGGAAAGAGGGGCCTGGGCCAACGTCCTGACTTTC. This codes for CAWERGAWANVLTF. The chain carries TRBV30 and TRBJ2-6; D possibly matches TRBD1 or TRBD2 (5 bases each). Germline values: CDR1 GTSNPN, CDR2 SVGIG (reference sequence). V lost 5 bases and J 5 bases, leaving 13 bases between the germline ends. This CDR3 has 14 amino acids.